This TCR beta chain was captured by sequencing in a study of T-cell memory formation after mild COVID-19. Study at large: There were largely donor-specific TCR clusters. Findings of the study overall: Still unconfirmed is whether the second-wave clones peaking on day 37 recognized SARS-CoV-2. Clones that contracted from day 15 to 85 were balanced CD4/CD8, while later expanders leaned CD4+.

This clonotype was detected only a few times. Its antigen is unidentified. TCRdb re-derived calls from the 5' RACE reads in MiXCR, one entry per CDR3 protein. The data contain around 450,000 distinct CDR3 sequences, 24% of them singletons. This CDR3 has 14 amino acids. Deletions cut 3 bases from V and 4 bases from J, with 15 bases between. In germline, CDR1 is SQVTM, CDR2 ANQGSEA. This receptor was taken from an adult woman who had mild COVID-19 (a few samples of this study predate the infection). Cell type and time point are not known. Sequencing used PBMCs or a T cell subset sorted from them (not recorded which). The V and J genes are TRBV29-1 and TRBJ1-2, with TRBD1 as a possible D gene (5 bases). CDR3 amino acids: CSVESLRGFYGYTF. CDR3 coding DNA: TGCAGCGTTGAGAGCCTGCGGGGCTTCTATGGCTACACCTTC.